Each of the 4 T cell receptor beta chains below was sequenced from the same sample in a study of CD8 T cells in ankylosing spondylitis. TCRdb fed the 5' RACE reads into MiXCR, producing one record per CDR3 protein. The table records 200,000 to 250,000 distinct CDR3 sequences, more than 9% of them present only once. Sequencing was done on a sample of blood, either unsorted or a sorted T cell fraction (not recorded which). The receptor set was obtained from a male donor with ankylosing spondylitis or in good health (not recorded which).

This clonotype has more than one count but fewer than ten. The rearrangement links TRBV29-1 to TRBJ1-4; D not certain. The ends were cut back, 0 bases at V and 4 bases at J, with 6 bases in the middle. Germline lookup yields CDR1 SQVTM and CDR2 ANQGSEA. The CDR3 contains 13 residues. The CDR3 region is CSVEDTDNEKLFF. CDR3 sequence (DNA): TGCAGCGTTGAAGACACCGATAATGAAAAACTGTTTTTT.

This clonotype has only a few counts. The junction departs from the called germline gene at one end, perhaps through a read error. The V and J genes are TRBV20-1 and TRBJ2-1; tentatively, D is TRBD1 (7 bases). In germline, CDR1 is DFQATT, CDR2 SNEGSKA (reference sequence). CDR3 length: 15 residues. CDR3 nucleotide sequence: TGCAGTGTTAGACTGAGCAGGGGGGCCTACAATGAGCAGTTCTTC. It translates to CSVRLSRGAYNEQFF.

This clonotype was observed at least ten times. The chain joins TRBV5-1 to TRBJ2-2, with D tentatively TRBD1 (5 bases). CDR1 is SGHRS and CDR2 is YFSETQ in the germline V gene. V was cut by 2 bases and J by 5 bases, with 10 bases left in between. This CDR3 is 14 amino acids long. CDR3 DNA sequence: TGCGCCAGCAGCTTAGACAGCGTGACCGGGGAGCTGTTTTTT. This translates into CASSLDSVTGELFF.

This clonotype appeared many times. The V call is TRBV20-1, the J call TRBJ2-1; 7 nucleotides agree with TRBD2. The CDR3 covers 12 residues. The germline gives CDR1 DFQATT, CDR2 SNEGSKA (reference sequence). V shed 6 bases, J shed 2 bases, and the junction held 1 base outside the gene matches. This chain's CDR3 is CSAGTTYNEQFF. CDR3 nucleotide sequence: TGCAGTGCAGGGACTACCTACAATGAGCAGTTCTTC.